The 10 T cell receptor beta chains in this list originate from one sample, sequenced in a study of blood T cell repertoires in COVID-19. The assay was immunoSEQ multiplex PCR, and TCRdb's table has in-frame clones only and misses some. The table lists 220,000 or so clones, just under 90% of them singletons. Sequencing was carried out using PBMCs or T cells enriched from blood (not recorded which). The receptors stem from a man aged 45-60 years who had been exposed to COVID-19.

The rearrangement joins TRBV4-1 to TRBJ1-2, with a possible D match to TRBD1 (5 bases). CDR3 length: 17 amino acids. CDR1 is MGHRA and CDR2 is YSYEKL in the germline V gene. The V end was cut by 1 base, the J end by 1 base, with 16 bases between. For the CDR3, the DNA is TGCGCCAGCAGCCAAGGCCTTGGGGGACTCTTTAACTATGGCTACACCTTC. This gives the protein CASSQGLGGLFNYGYTF.

The chain joins TRBV7-3 to TRBJ2-3; D not resolved. The germline V gene encodes CDR1 SGHTA and CDR2 FQGTGA. The CDR3 loop spans 15 amino acids. The V gene lost 5 bases and the J gene lost 1 base, with 13 bases spanning the gap. CDR3: CASSPSGHRTDTQYF. The CDR3, as DNA: TGTGCCAGCAGCCCATCTGGGCACCGCACAGATACGCAGTATTTT. Combining the CDR3 with reference TRBV7-3 and TRBJ2-3 gives the whole variable domain GAGVSQTPSNKVTEKGKYVELRCDPISGHTALYWYRQSLGQGPEFLIYFQGTGAADDSGLPNDRFFAVRPEGSVSTLKIQRTERGDSAVYLCASSPSGHRTDTQYFGPGTRLTVL.

This clone was recorded only once. This chain connects TRBV4-1 to TRBJ1-5; D gene unclear. This CDR3 is 14 amino acids long. Trimming took 0 bases from V and 7 from J, leaving 10 bases between them. CDR1 and CDR2 from the germline V gene are MGHRA and YSYEKL. The CDR3 is CASSQENGEQPQHF. Written as DNA, the CDR3 is TGCGCCAGCAGCCAAGAGAACGGGGAGCAGCCCCAGCATTTT.

At least ten counts were recorded for this clone. V and J are TRBV5-8 and TRBJ2-1; no reliable D call. Trimming pared 1 base from V and 2 bases from J, leaving 10 bases between. Germline V gene data show CDR1 as SGHTS and CDR2 as YDEGEE. CDR3 length: 15 residues. DNA for the CDR3: TGTGCCAGCAGCTTGTTGAGGAACCCCTACAATGAGCAGTTCTTC. As protein: CASSLLRNPYNEQFF.

This chain links TRBV4-1 with TRBJ2-2; the D gene is possibly TRBD1 (6 bases). The CDR3 contains 14 residues. Germline V gene sequence: CDR1 MGHRA, CDR2 YSYEKL. The V gene lost 4 bases and the J gene lost 6 bases, with 12 bases spanning the gap. The CDR3 loop is CASSRNRVAGELFF. Written as DNA, the CDR3 is TGCGCCAGCAGCCGCAACAGGGTAGCCGGGGAGCTGTTTTTT.

The rearrangement links TRBV29-1 to TRBJ2-1, with D perhaps TRBD2 (6 bases). With 4 bases removed from V and 5 bases from J, the gap between germline ends came to 12 bases. Germline-derived CDR1 and CDR2 are SQVTM and ANQGSEA. The CDR3 runs 13 residues. CDR3 coding DNA: TGCAGCGTTGTTAGCGGTATTAACAATGAGCAGTTCTTC. As protein: CSVVSGINNEQFF.

In its sample, this clone was seen a few times. This chain links TRBV28 with TRBJ2-5; TRBD2 matches at 7 bases. The CDR3 is 18 residues long. The germline gives CDR1 MDHEN, CDR2 SYDVKM. Trimming removed 3 bases from V and 5 bases from J; junction bases left unmatched: 18. The DNA of the CDR3 is TGTGCCAGCAGTTTGTCGGGATACGGGAGGATCCGGTCGGAGACCCAGTACTTC. As protein: CASSLSGYGRIRSETQYF. Full variable domain (rest looked up from reference TRBV28 and TRBJ2-5): DVKVTQSSRYLVKRTGEKVFLECVQDMDHENMFWYRQDPGLGLRLIYFSYDVKMKEKGDIPEGYSVSREKKERFSLILESASTNQTSMYLCASSLSGYGRIRSETQYFGPGTRLLVL.

The chain recombines TRBV5-4 with TRBJ2-6, with D unresolved. This CDR3 spans 15 amino acids. V lost 3 bases and J 0 bases, leaving 7 bases between the germline ends. Germline CDR1 and CDR2: SGHNT and YYREEE (reference sequence). CDR3 loop: CASSSRDSGANVLTF. The CDR3 DNA reads as TGTGCCAGCAGCTCCCGCGACTCTGGGGCCAACGTCCTGACTTTC.

Concerning this clone itself: Other DNA sequences in the sample encode the same CDR3. The chain links TRBV3-1 (or the pseudogene TRBV3-2) to TRBJ1-1; unclear D gene. This CDR3 spans 13 amino acids. V lost 1 base and J lost 1, with 4 bases in between. Per the germline V gene, CDR1 is LGHDT and CDR2 is YNNKEL (reference sequence). The DNA for the CDR3 is TGTGCCAGCAGCCAAGTCAGGAACACTGAAGCTTTCTTT. Amino acid sequence: CASSQVRNTEAFF.

V is TRBV6-2 or TRBV6-3 and J is TRBJ2-1; 8 positions agree with TRBD2. The CDR3 runs to 16 residues. J gave up 4 bases and V 4 bases, and 9 bases lay outside the gene matches. CDR1 is MNHEY and CDR2 is SVGEGT in the germline V gene. The CDR3 is CASSSHGGAVYNEQFF. DNA for the CDR3: TGTGCCAGCAGTTCCCACGGGGGGGCGGTTTACAATGAGCAGTTCTTC.